The clone carrying this TCR beta chain was recorded many times. The antigen is unknown. As CD8+CD4-CCR7+CD45RA+ cells, naive CD8 T cells were sorted. TCRdb reprocessed the PCR reads via MiXCR and lists one record per CDR3 protein. The sample holds about 89,000 distinct CDR3 sequences, 15% to 20% seen once. Germline V CDR1 and CDR2: SGHTA, FQGNSA. This CDR3 is 17 amino acids long. With V trimmed by 2 bases and J by 4 bases, 8 bases remained unmatched. This sample was included in a study of molecular identifiers for immune sequencing clone quantification. Study results and caveats: Highly expanded clones may be undercounted when identical TCR molecules share barcodes.

The V and J genes are TRBV7-2 and TRBJ2-3; 11 bases fit TRBD2. The sequence came from a human donor in good health. Some libraries in this study had Jurkat cell RNA spiked in. Sequenced sample: naive CD8+ T cells from blood, with Jurkat cell RNA spiked in. Stated subset: FACS-sorted CD8+CD4-CCR7+CD45RA+ naive T cells. CDR3 sequence: CASSLPLAGGPADTQYF. The CDR3 DNA follows: TGTGCCAGCAGCTTACCGTTAGCGGGGGGGCCGGCAGATACGCAGTATTTT.